This T cell receptor beta chain was profiled in a study of cytomegalovirus exposure and HLA in healthy donors. The PCR was carried out with 60 Vbeta primers and 13 Jbeta primers. Study processing details: An analysis performed later counted roughly 80 million unique TCR beta chains (approximately 10 million of them shared). TCRdb's copy holds only in-frame clones and misses some; the assay was immunoSEQ multiplex PCR. V and J calls and clone size are copied from that table; D and trimming were computed from the DNA. Among fewer than 250,000 clones, roughly 90% were seen once, and the ten largest hold about 1%. The germline CDR1 and CDR2 sequences are MNHNS and SASEGT. The CDR3 extends over 11 amino acids. V lost 8 bases and J 7 bases, leaving 9 bases between the germline ends. With regard to this clone: Its specificity is unknown.

Study-wide findings and caveats: An assumption of roughly uniform sequencing depth across donors underlay the presence/absence analyses. Several of the most significant clusters appeared, in a later analysis, to be linked to common viral pathogens. Some segments of the V type, notably TRBV6-2 and TRBV6-3, were excluded as indistinguishable.

The genes are TRBV6-1 and TRBJ2-1, with a possible D match to TRBD1 (6 bases). The sequenced sample consisted of PBMCs. The origin of this receptor is a boy aged 2-15 years in good health and CMV-seronegative. CDR3 nucleotides: TGTGCCAGCGTAGGGGGAAATGAGCAGTTCTTC. Translated, it gives CASVGGNEQFF.